The clone carrying this T cell receptor (beta chain) was counted many times. Deletions cut 8 bases from V and 0 bases from J, with 14 bases between. CDR1 and CDR2 from the germline V gene are SNHLY and FYNNEI. This CDR3 has 14 amino acids. Arm-PCR of CDR3 regions with iRepertoire HTBI primers generated TCR beta libraries. A single record per CDR3 protein comes from TCRdb applying MiXCR to the multiplex PCR reads. Of roughly 360,000 distinct CDR3 sequences listed, 20% to 25% were seen once; the top ten hold under 35%. Time point specified: persistent/refractory GD, antithyroid drugs over 5 years with positive TRAb. PBMCs were the source of the RNA used for TCR sequencing. These data come from a study of regulatory T cells in long-lasting Graves disease.

The source material was peripheral blood mononuclear cells (PBMCs), sampled when the disease was refractory, from a patient treated with antithyroid drugs. The TCR sequence derives from a woman between 40 and 50 years old with Graves disease. This sequence joins TRBV2 and TRBJ2-7; D is uncertain. The CDR3, as DNA: TGTGCCAGCCATAAGCTCTCAAGCTCCTACGAGCAGTACTTC. It translates to CASHKLSSSYEQYF.